The 25 T cell receptor beta chains in this list originate from one sample, sequenced in a study of CD8 T cells in ankylosing spondylitis. TCRdb re-called the 5' RACE reads through MiXCR, storing one row per CDR3 protein. The table records approximately 260,000 distinct CDR3 sequences, about 9.1% of them present only once. What was sequenced was blood, either unsorted or a sorted T cell fraction (not recorded which). All receptors come from a male donor with ankylosing spondylitis or in good health (not recorded which).

This clonotype was counted a few times. V usage is TRBV27 and J usage is TRBJ1-1; a possible D gene is TRBD1 (6 bases). The CDR3 is made up of 15 amino acids. The ends were cut back, 4 bases at V and 0 bases at J, with 12 bases in the middle. CDR1 is MNHEY and CDR2 is SMNVEV in the germline V gene (reference sequence). This chain's CDR3 is CASSSSGAMNTEAFF. CDR3 DNA sequence: TGTGCCAGCAGTTCCTCAGGGGCGATGAACACTGAAGCTTTCTTT.

A few counts support this clonotype. The chain links TRBV5-1 to TRBJ2-1; possibly TRBD2 for D (5 bases). Trimming left V 2 bases short and J 9 bases short, with 15 bases between. The CDR3 consists of 14 residues. The germline V gene has CDR1 SGHRS and CDR2 YFSETQ. The CDR3 bases are TGCGCCAGCAGCTTTGCGTCCCCGGGGAGTGAGCAGTTCTTC. Residues: CASSFASPGSEQFF.

V is TRBV7-8 and J is TRBJ2-7; 9 nucleotides align to TRBD2. The CDR3 extends over 14 amino acids. From germline, CDR1 is SGHVS and CDR2 FQNEAQ. V lost 5 bases, J lost 2 bases, and 4 bases stayed unmatched. The CDR3 loop is CASSGLAIAYEQYF. DNA of the CDR3: TGTGCCAGCAGCGGACTAGCGATAGCCTACGAGCAGTACTTC.

CDR3 region: CASSAASGANVLTF. Here the CDR3 DNA reads TGTGCCAGCAGCGCGGCCTCTGGGGCCAACGTCCTGACTTTC. The J gene is TRBJ2-6, the V gene TRBV9; D uncertain. From germline, CDR1 is SGDLS and CDR2 YYNGEE. The V end was cut by 3 bases, the J end by 0 bases, with 4 bases between. The CDR3 spans 14 residues. Complete variable domain (other parts from reference TRBV9 and TRBJ2-6): DSGVTQTPKHLITATGQRVTLRCSPRSGDLSVYWYQQSLDQGLQFLIQYYNGEERAKGNILERFSAQQFPDLHSELNLSSLELGDSALYFCASSAASGANVLTFGAGSRLTVL.

In this sample, this clonotype turned up many times. The chain links TRBV6-1 to TRBJ1-2; D call uncertain. Per germline, CDR1 MNHNS and CDR2 SASEGT. Between the trimmed V and J ends, which lost 9 bases and 3 bases, there was a span of 14 bases. The CDR3 spans 13 residues. CDR3: CASTPHVDYGYTF. The CDR3 region has the DNA TGTGCCAGTACTCCCCACGTAGACTATGGCTACACCTTC.

A remark on this clonotype: A clone one base away is much larger, so this may be a read error. This chain connects TRBV3-1 to TRBJ1-6; maybe TRBD1 (5 bases). The germline CDR1 and CDR2 sequences are LGHDT and YNNKEL (reference sequence). Trimming took 4 bases from V and 9 from J, leaving 10 bases between them. The CDR3 totals 13 residues. The CDR3 is CASSPRVSSPLHF. In DNA form, the CDR3 reads TGTGCCAGCAGCCCCAGGGTGAGTTCACCCCTCCACTTT.

A few counts support this clonotype. The V and J genes are TRBV19 and TRBJ2-2, with no clear D. The germline V gene encodes CDR1 LNHDA and CDR2 SQIVND (reference sequence). The CDR3 totals 12 residues. Trimming shortened V by 6 bases and J by 4 bases, and 6 bases separated the two germline ends. CDR3 loop: CASRLFTGELFF. DNA of the CDR3: TGTGCCAGTAGACTCTTCACCGGGGAGCTGTTTTTT. The variable domain in full, with the rest retrieved from reference TRBV19 and TRBJ2-2, is DGGITQSPKYLFRKEGQNVTLSCEQNLNHDAMYWYRQDPGQGLRLIYYSQIVNDFQKGDIAEGYSVSREKKESFPLTVTSAQKNPTAFYLCASRLFTGELFFGEGSRLTVL.

This clonotype was recorded at least ten times. The chain combines TRBV7-9 with TRBJ2-1; a possible D gene is TRBD1 (6 bases). Trimming left V 6 bases short and J 9 bases short, with 15 bases between. In germline, CDR1 is SEHNR, CDR2 FQNEAQ (reference sequence). The CDR3 has 13 residues. CDR3 coding DNA: TGTGCCAGCAGGGTCCCTACAGGGTCTGAGCAGTTCTTC. The encoded protein is CASRVPTGSEQFF.

This chain links TRBV6-1 with TRBJ2-7, with D hard to call. Germline V gives CDR1 MNHNS, CDR2 SASEGT. The CDR3 loop spans 14 amino acids. The V end lost 8 bases, the J end lost 2 bases, and 16 bases lay between the germline ends. The CDR3 DNA reads as TGTGCCAGCGTCCCGGCCGGAAAAACCTACGAGCAGTACTTC. Translating gives CASVPAGKTYEQYF.

CDR3 coding DNA: TGCAGTGCTAGAGTAGCGGGAGAAAGGAATGAGCAGTTCTTC. Translating gives CSARVAGERNEQFF. The chain couples TRBV20-1 to TRBJ2-1, with TRBD2 identical over 9 bases. The CDR3 spans 14 residues. Germline V lookup: CDR1 DFQATT, CDR2 SNEGSKA (reference sequence). J lost 7 bases, V lost 1 base, and 5 bases had no gene match.

This clonotype was counted at least ten times. The genes are TRBV30 and TRBJ1-1, with D possibly TRBD1 on 6 matching bases. V lost 0 bases and J 6 bases, leaving 8 bases between the germline ends. Germline V lookup: CDR1 GTSNPN, CDR2 SVGIG (reference sequence). The CDR3 has 12 amino acids. The CDR3 spells CAWSVGGAEAFF. The DNA for the CDR3 is TGTGCCTGGAGTGTAGGGGGGGCTGAAGCTTTCTTT.

The table lists this clonotype with many counts. The chain uses TRBV27 and TRBJ2-1; 8 nucleotides match TRBD1. Germline V lookup: CDR1 MNHEY, CDR2 SMNVEV (reference sequence). J gave up 7 bases and V 5 bases, and 13 bases lay outside the gene matches. The CDR3 has 16 residues. The CDR3, as DNA: TGTGCCAGCAGTGCGCAGGACAGGGTGTGGGGTAATGAGCAGTTCTTC. It encodes CASSAQDRVWGNEQFF.

This chain connects TRBV12-3 or TRBV12-4 to TRBJ2-3; TRBD2 matches 11 bases. J lost 5 bases, V lost 10 bases, and 17 bases had no gene match. CDR3 length: 17 residues. The CDR3 protein is CAIYRASGGPLIDTQYF. Written as DNA, the CDR3 is TGTGCCATCTACAGGGCTAGCGGGGGGCCGCTGATAGATACGCAGTATTTT.

This clonotype was counted at least ten times. The V call is TRBV12-3 or TRBV12-4, the J call TRBJ2-1; TRBD1 matches at 8 bases. There are 11 residues in the CDR3. J was trimmed by 15 bases and V by 6 bases; bases with no gene match: 7. The CDR3 nucleotides read TGTGCCAGCAGCTCGACAGGGGAGGTGTTCTTC. Its protein product is CASSSTGEVFF.

This clonotype has ten or more counts. The chain recombines TRBV29-1 with TRBJ1-1; D might be TRBD1 (5 bases). Germline V gene lookup returns CDR1 SQVTM and CDR2 ANQGSEA. This CDR3 is built from 11 residues. V was pared by 1 base and J by 11 bases, with 11 bases between. The CDR3 loop is CSVEGGLGAFF. In nucleotides, the CDR3 is TGCAGCGTTGAAGGGGGCCTGGGGGCTTTCTTT.

This clonotype came up many times. V gene TRBV5-1 combines with J gene TRBJ1-1; no definite D call. V was trimmed by 4 bases and J by 3 bases, leaving 4 bases between them. The CDR3 contains 11 residues. Germline lookup yields CDR1 SGHRS and CDR2 YFSETQ. The CDR3 is CASSQDTEAFF. The DNA of the CDR3 is TGCGCCAGCAGCCAGGACACTGAAGCTTTCTTT.

In this sample, this clonotype turned up many times. The V and J genes are TRBV7-3 and TRBJ1-6; 7 bases are shared with TRBD1. The trim removed 5 bases at V and 6 bases at J, leaving 4 bases unmatched. Germline V lookup: CDR1 SGHTA, CDR2 FQGTGA. The CDR3 is made up of 14 amino acids. CDR3 sequence (DNA): TGTGCCAGCAGCGTTACAGGGGCTAATTCACCCCTCCACTTT. Its translation is CASSVTGANSPLHF.

In its sample, this clonotype was seen a few times. This chain links TRBV30 with TRBJ1-2; D is ambiguous. Germline V gene sequence: CDR1 GTSNPN, CDR2 SVGIG (reference sequence). This CDR3 has 15 amino acids. Trimming took off 2 bases at V and 4 bases at J, with 17 bases between the two ends. Written as DNA, the CDR3 is TGTGCCTGGAGTACGTTTTTCGGCAAAACCTATGGCTACACCTTC. Its protein product is CAWSTFFGKTYGYTF.

This clonotype was observed at least ten times. The chain employs TRBV5-1 and TRBJ2-1; D call uncertain. Germline CDR1 SGHRS, CDR2 YFSETQ. The CDR3 is 14 residues long. Trimming left V 0 bases short and J 7 bases short, with 11 bases between. CDR3 loop: CASSLDWPRNEQFF. The CDR3 region has the DNA TGCGCCAGCAGCTTGGACTGGCCCCGGAATGAGCAGTTCTTC.

Ten or more counts support this clonotype. The rearrangement joins TRBV12-3 or TRBV12-4 to TRBJ2-3, with TRBD2 identical over 12 bases. This CDR3 comprises 15 residues. The V gene end was trimmed by 6 bases and the J gene end by 6 bases; junction bases not matched to a gene: 7. As DNA, the CDR3 is TGTGCCAGCAGACCCTCTAGCGGGGGGGTGGATACGCAGTATTTT. Translation gives CASRPSSGGVDTQYF.

This clonotype was seen many times. The chain uses TRBV24-1 and TRBJ2-3; 9 bases map to TRBD2. The CDR3 has 16 amino acids. Losses at the gene ends were 3 bases for V and 0 bases for J; bases not matched to a gene: 3. Per germline, CDR1 KGHDR and CDR2 SFDVKD. CDR3 protein: CATSDPSGGSTDTQYF. The CDR3 DNA reads as TGTGCCACCAGTGATCCCAGCGGGGGGAGCACAGATACGCAGTATTTT.

This clonotype was detected many times. The V and J genes are TRBV29-1 and TRBJ2-4; D is unresolved. The CDR3 covers 12 residues. V was pared by 3 bases and J by 10 bases, with 13 bases between. Germline values: CDR1 SQVTM, CDR2 ANQGSEA. CDR3 in amino acids: CSVDTTDGIQYF. CDR3 sequence (DNA): TGCAGCGTTGACACAACAGACGGGATTCAGTACTTC.

This clonotype was observed a handful of times. This chain joins TRBV20-1 and TRBJ2-1, with 14 positions matching TRBD2. Unmatched junction bases numbered 7, after V lost 0 bases and J lost 6 bases. Germline loops: CDR1 DFQATT, CDR2 SNEGSKA (reference sequence). The CDR3 consists of 17 residues. The CDR3 nucleotides are TGCAGTGCTAGAGATCCGGAGACTAGCGGGAGGGGCAATGAGCAGTTCTTC. Its translation: CSARDPETSGRGNEQFF.

This clonotype was picked up many times. The chain joins TRBV7-9 to TRBJ2-2, with D hard to call. This CDR3 region has 13 residues. Trimming stripped 5 bases from V and 5 bases from J, with 9 bases between. Germline loops: CDR1 SEHNR, CDR2 FQNEAQ (reference sequence). CDR3: CASSPDITGELFF. In nucleotides, the CDR3 is TGTGCCAGCAGCCCCGACATTACCGGGGAGCTGTTTTTT.

At least ten counts were recorded for this clonotype. The chain joins TRBV29-1 to TRBJ2-3; D is ambiguous. CDR3 length: 14 residues. The ends were cut back, 0 bases at V and 5 bases at J, with 12 bases in the middle. The germline V gene encodes CDR1 SQVTM and CDR2 ANQGSEA. This CDR3 is CSVEEGQTRDTQYF. In nucleotides, the CDR3 is TGCAGCGTTGAAGAGGGCCAGACACGAGATACGCAGTATTTT.